This is a list of T cell receptor beta chains from one sample in a study of cytomegalovirus exposure and HLA in healthy donors. Sequenced by immunoSEQ multiplex PCR; TCRdb stores in-frame clones only, minus some. The data show a few hundred thousand clones, with around 89% seen just once and about 1% held by the top ten. Sequencing was carried out using PBMCs. These receptor sequences come from a woman under 30 in good health and CMV-seronegative. Both conserved end residues are trimmed from each CDR3. The order of the fields is J gene, clone size, V gene, CDR3 protein. Clone size appears in some rows only: once, few, many, or a class for an expanded clone.

TRBJ2-3	.	TRBV2	ASSREPGLASDTQY
TRBJ2-1	.	TRBV5-6	ASSLAVPHINALYNEQF
TRBJ2-7	.	TRBV5-8	ASSPWTASYEQY
TRBJ1-1	.	TRBV4-3	ASRPAGQGLMNTEAF
TRBJ1-2	.	TRBV6-5	ASTIHWARVDGYT
TRBJ1-2	.	TRBV5-6	ASSLDIQTYGYT
.	.	TRBV7-9	ASSLVSLRAGGAREQY
TRBJ2-5	.	TRBV9	ASSVDGRDSGTQY
TRBJ1-2	.	TRBV10-3	AISESTLGKSHPPYGYT
TRBJ1-1	.	TRBV5-8	ASSFFSTEAF
TRBJ2-2	once	TRBV19	ASSIASARGTGELF
TRBJ2-7	.	TRBV19	ASSIEPAYEQY
TRBJ2-4	.	TRBV7-6	ASSPRVAGNIQY
TRBJ2-2	.	TRBV28	ATRDRGVGGGELF
TRBJ2-5	few	TRBV19	ASRLSGETQY
TRBJ2-2	.	TRBV5-1	ASSPRQATGELF
TRBJ1-5	.	TRBV25-1	ASGASNQPQH
TRBJ1-3	once	TRBV6-5	ASSPDRFSGNTIY
TRBJ2-5	.	TRBV5-1	ASSLEAGGETQY
TRBJ1-2	.	TRBV30	AWSVRPGTGFLYT
TRBJ2-1	.	TRBV4-3	ASSQERGTEQF
TRBJ1-2	.	TRBV5-4	ASSPVSWREKTNYGYT
TRBJ1-5	.	TRBV18	ASSGSGQGQPQH
TRBJ2-4	once	TRBV29-1	SVVSHENIQY
TRBJ2-7	once	TRBV11-2	ASSLPDRVPYEQY
TRBJ2-1	.	TRBV6-1	ASSEGGGGQF
TRBJ1-5	.	TRBV27	ASRMVGSNQPQH
TRBJ2-3	.	TRBV7-2	ASSVAGGRGNTQY
TRBJ2-5	.	TRBV14	ASSQVTLAGYQY
TRBJ2-2	.	TRBV7-7	ASSLDGSGTGELF
TRBJ2-1	.	TRBV4-3	ASSQEAPSQGAYNEQF
TRBJ2-1	.	TRBV7-3	ASSFLGRVVDEQF
TRBJ2-4	.	TRBV10-1	ASTLGGRGLTGKNIQY
TRBJ1-5	.	TRBV7-2	ASSLNTGGNQPQH
TRBJ1-5	once	TRBV19	ASSRAGTGHQPQH
TRBJ2-5	.	TRBV13	ASSFTREGQETQY
TRBJ2-7	.	TRBV11-3	ASSSETGRVNEQY
TRBJ2-1	.	TRBV5-1	ASQSTGTSGYNEQF
TRBJ2-1	.	TRBV5-8	ASSLGTSSLFNEQF
TRBJ2-1	.	TRBV7-8	ASSVTSAYSNEQF
TRBJ2-3	.	TRBV28	ASSSRTSGSNLLFTDTQY
TRBJ2-1	.	TRBV29-1	SVGGRGAQLGEQF
TRBJ2-3	few	TRBV2	ASSGTYHTDTQY
TRBJ1-4	.	TRBV4-1	ASSFWGATNEKLF
TRBJ1-1	.	TRBV19	ASSIREQDREAF
TRBJ2-3	.	TRBV5-4	ASSARFGNADTQY
TRBJ1-6	.	TRBV6-5	ASSYSTGWNSPLH
TRBJ2-7	.	TRBV25-1	ASSEGSRGPEQY
TRBJ2-1	.	TRBV5-1	ASSLPGLAYNEQF
TRBJ1-6	.	TRBV6-5	ASSYAGGGGSPLH
TRBJ2-3	.	TRBV6-5	ASSYSRLSATDTQY
TRBJ2-3	.	TRBV19	ASSASGTAIDTQY